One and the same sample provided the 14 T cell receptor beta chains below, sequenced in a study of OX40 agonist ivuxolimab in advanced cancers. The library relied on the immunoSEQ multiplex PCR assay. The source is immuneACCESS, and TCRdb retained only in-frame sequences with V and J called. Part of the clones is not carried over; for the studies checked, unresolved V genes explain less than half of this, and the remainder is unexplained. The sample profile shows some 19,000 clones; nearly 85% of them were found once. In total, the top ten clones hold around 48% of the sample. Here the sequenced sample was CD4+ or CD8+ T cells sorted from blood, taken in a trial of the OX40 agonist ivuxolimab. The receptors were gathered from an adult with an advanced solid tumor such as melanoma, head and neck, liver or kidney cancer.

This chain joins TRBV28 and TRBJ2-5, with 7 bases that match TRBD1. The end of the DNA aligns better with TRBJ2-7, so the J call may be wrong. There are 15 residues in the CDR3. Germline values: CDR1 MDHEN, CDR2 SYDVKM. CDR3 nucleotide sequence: TGTGCCAGCAGAGGGCTGACAGGGCCCCTCTACGAGCAGTACTTC. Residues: CASRGLTGPLYEQYF.

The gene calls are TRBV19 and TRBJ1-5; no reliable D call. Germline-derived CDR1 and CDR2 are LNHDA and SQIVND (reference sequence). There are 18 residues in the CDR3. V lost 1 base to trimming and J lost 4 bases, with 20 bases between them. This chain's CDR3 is CASSIVDLGLYTNQPQHF. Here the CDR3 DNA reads TGTGCCAGTAGTATAGTAGACCTAGGGCTATATACAAATCAGCCCCAGCATTTT.

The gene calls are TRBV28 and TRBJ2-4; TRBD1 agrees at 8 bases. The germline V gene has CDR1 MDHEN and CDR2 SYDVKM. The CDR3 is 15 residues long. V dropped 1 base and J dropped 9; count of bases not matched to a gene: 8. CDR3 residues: CASSLSGTGLGIQYF. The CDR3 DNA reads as TGTGCCAGCAGTTTATCAGGGACAGGACTGGGCATTCAGTACTTC.

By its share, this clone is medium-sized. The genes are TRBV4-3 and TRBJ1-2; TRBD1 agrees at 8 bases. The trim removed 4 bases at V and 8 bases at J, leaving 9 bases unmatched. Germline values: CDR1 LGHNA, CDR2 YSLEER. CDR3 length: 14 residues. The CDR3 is CASSLIQGASGYTF. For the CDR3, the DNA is TGCGCCAGCAGCCTGATCCAGGGGGCGAGCGGCTACACCTTC.

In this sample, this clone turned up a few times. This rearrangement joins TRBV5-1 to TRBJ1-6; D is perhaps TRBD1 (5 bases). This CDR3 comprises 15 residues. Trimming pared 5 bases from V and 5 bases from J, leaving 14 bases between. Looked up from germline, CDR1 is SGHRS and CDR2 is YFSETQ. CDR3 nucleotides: TGCGCCAGCAGGCCGCGTTTACAGGATAATTCACCCCTCCACTTT. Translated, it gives CASRPRLQDNSPLHF.

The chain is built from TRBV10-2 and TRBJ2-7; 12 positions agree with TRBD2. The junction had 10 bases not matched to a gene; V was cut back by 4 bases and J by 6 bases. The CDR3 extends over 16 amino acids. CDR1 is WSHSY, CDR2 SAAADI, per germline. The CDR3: CASSAKFGLAGFEQYF. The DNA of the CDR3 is TGCGCCAGCAGTGCGAAGTTTGGACTAGCGGGGTTCGAGCAGTACTTC.

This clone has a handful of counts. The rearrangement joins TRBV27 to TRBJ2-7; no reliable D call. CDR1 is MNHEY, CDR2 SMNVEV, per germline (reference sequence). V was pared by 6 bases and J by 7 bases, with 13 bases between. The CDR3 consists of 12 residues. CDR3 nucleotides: TGTGCCAGCAGCCCCAACTTGGGGGAGCAGTACTTC. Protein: CASSPNLGEQYF.

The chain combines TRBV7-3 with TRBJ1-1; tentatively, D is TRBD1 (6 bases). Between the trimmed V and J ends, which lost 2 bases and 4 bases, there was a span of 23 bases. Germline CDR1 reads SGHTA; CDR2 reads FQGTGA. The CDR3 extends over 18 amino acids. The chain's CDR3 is CASSLYPRSGHRGTEAFF. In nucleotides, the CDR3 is TGTGCCAGCAGCTTATATCCCCGGTCGGGACATCGAGGCACTGAAGCTTTCTTT.

The CDR3 loop is CASSDGLAYQYF. CDR3 DNA: TGTGCCAGCAGCGATGGACTAGCGTACCAGTACTTC. The rearrangement uses TRBV2 and TRBJ2-7; 9 bases are shared with TRBD2. The CDR3 is made up of 12 amino acids. Germline trimming cut 6 bases from V and 10 bases from J; bases unmatched to any gene: 7. Germline V gives CDR1 SNHLY, CDR2 FYNNEI.

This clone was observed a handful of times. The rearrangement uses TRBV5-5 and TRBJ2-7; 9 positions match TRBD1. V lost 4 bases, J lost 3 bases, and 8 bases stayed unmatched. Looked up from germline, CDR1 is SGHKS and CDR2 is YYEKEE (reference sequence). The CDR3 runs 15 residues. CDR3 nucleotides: TGTGCCAGCAGCCTCACAGGGGGCGCCGGCTACGAGCAGTACTTC. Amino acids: CASSLTGGAGYEQYF.

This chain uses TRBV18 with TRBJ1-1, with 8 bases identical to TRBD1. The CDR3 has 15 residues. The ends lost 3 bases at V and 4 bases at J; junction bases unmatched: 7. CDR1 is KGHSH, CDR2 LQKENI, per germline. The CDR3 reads CASSPSDRVSTEAFF. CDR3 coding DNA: TGTGCCAGCTCACCCTCGGACAGGGTCAGCACTGAAGCTTTCTTT.

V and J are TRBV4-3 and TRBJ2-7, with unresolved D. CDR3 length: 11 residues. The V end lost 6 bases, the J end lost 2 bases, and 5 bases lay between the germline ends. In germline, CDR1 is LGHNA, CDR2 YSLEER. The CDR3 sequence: CASRVAYEQYF. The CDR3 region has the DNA TGCGCCAGCAGGGTGGCCTACGAGCAGTACTTC.

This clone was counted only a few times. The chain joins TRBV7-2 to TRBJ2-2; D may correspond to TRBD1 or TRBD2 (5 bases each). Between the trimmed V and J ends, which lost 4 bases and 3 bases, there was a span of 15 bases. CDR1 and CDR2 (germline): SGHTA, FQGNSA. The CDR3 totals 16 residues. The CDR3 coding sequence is TGTGCCAGCAGCTCCCCAGACGGGGCTTACACCGGGGAGCTGTTTTTT. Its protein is CASSSPDGAYTGELFF.

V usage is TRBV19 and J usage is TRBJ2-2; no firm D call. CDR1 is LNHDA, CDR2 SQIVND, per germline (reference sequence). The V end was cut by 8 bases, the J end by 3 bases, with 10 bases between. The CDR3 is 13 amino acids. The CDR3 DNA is TGTGCCAGTCGTTTGTTGCACACCGGGGAGCTGTTTTTT. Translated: CASRLLHTGELFF.